This T cell receptor beta chain was captured in a study of T cells in Graves' hyperthyroidism and ophthalmopathy. The study's findings and limits: Blood also contained most expanded thyroid clonotypes above 0.001.

From RNA transcripts, TCR beta CDR3 regions were amplified. An initial round of RT-PCR targeting the TCR CDR3 relied on the HTBI primer set. TCRdb analysed the multiplex PCR reads with MiXCR anew, one entry per CDR3 protein. The data show around 450,000 distinct CDR3 sequences, about a sixth seen once. This clonotype appeared many times. As yet, its antigen is unknown. With V trimmed by 0 bases and J by 5 bases, 9 bases remained unmatched. The length of the CDR3 is 17 residues. Germline values: CDR1 MNHEY, CDR2 SMNVEV (reference sequence). Graves' hyperthyroidism qualified as stable when ophthalmopathy did not progress within 18 months. Recently diagnosed hyperthyroidism of less than 2 months' duration affected patients aged 18 to 65. PBMCs stemmed from more than 7.5 ml fresh peripheral blood.

Sequenced: blood. This receptor was identified in a woman aged 18-30 years with Graves' hyperthyroidism. The chain joins TRBV27 to TRBJ1-5, with 8 nucleotides matching TRBD1. The DNA for the CDR3 is TGTGCCAGCAGTTTATCCGCAGGGGACAGGACTGATCAGCCCCAGCATTTT. Residues: CASSLSAGDRTDQPQHF.